This entry lists 17 T cell receptor beta chains sequenced from one sample in a study of beta chain features in type 1 diabetes. Reverse transcribing all isolated RNA meant expressed TCRB transcripts were sequenced. The repertoire was sequenced with immunoSEQ multiplex PCR; TCRdb's copy has only in-frame clones and lacks some. The table has about 140,000 clones, around 7% seen once. Input material: central memory CD4+ T cells from blood. The receptor set was obtained from a woman aged 25-40 years in good health.

The chain combines TRBV11-2 with TRBJ1-2; D not resolved. Germline CDR1 and CDR2: SGHAT and FQNNGV. The V gene lost 5 bases and the J gene lost 8 bases, with 21 bases spanning the gap. The CDR3 covers 15 residues. The CDR3 DNA follows: TGTGCCAGCAGCGCCCTCCCGGGAGCTAGGGAGGGCTACACCTTC. As protein: CASSALPGAREGYTF. The variable domain in full, with the rest retrieved from reference TRBV11-2 and TRBJ1-2, is EAGVAQSPRYKIIEKRQSVAFWCNPISGHATLYWYQQILGQGPKLLIQFQNNGVVDDSQLPKDRFSAERLKGVDSTLKIQPAKLEDSAVYLCASSALPGAREGYTFGSGTRLTVV.

This clone has at least ten counts. Other DNA sequences within the sample encode an identical CDR3. The gene calls are TRBV5-4 and TRBJ2-3; 7 bases are shared with TRBD1. CDR3 size: 12 residues. Germline CDR1 reads SGHNT; CDR2 reads YYREEE (reference sequence). V was pared by 8 bases and J by 3 bases, with 3 bases of the junction left unmatched. The CDR3 loop is CASNRGTDTQYF. The CDR3 region has the DNA TGTGCCAGTAACAGGGGAACAGATACGCAGTATTTT.

J is TRBJ2-1 and V is TRBV7-2, with TRBD2 matching 8 bases. V lost 5 bases, J lost 7 bases, and 1 base stayed unmatched. Germline lookup yields CDR1 SGHTA and CDR2 FQGNSA. This CDR3 region has 12 residues. The DNA for the CDR3 is TGTGCCAGCAGCCGGGAGGGGAATGAGCAGTTCTTC. It encodes CASSREGNEQFF.

This clone was observed many times. The chain joins TRBV19 to TRBJ2-2; D perhaps matches TRBD1 (5 bases). The CDR3 length is 16 residues. Germline loops: CDR1 LNHDA, CDR2 SQIVND (reference sequence). V dropped 11 bases and J dropped 0 bases, with 19 bases sitting between them. CDR3 sequence: CASSWGGGSNTGELFF. The CDR3 region has the DNA TGTGCCTCTAGTTGGGGCGGTGGTTCGAACACCGGGGAGCTGTTTTTT.

In this sample, this clone turned up many times. The rearrangement links TRBV23-1 to TRBJ1-2, with D uncertain. TRBV23-1 is labeled an ORF, and its function is uncertain. V dropped 0 bases and J dropped 8 bases, with 13 bases sitting between them. The CDR3 consists of 14 residues. DNA for the CDR3: TGCGCCAGCAGTCAATCCCGGGAGTACGAGGGCTACACCTTC. It is translated as CASSQSREYEGYTF.

This clone has a handful of counts. The V gene is TRBV30, the J gene TRBJ2-5; 9 bases match TRBD2. J was trimmed by 3 bases and V by 3 bases; bases with no gene match: 8. The CDR3 spans 15 residues. Per the germline V gene, CDR1 is GTSNPN and CDR2 is SVGIG (reference sequence). Here the CDR3 DNA reads TGTGCCTGGAGCTTCCCCGTAGCGGGAGAAGAGACCCAGTACTTC. Encoded protein: CAWSFPVAGEETQYF.

This chain uses TRBV4-2 with TRBJ1-2; possibly TRBD1 for D (6 bases). This CDR3 is built from 15 residues. Germline CDR1 LGHNA, CDR2 YNFKEQ. Trimming left V 2 bases short and J 4 bases short, with 14 bases between. This chain's CDR3 is CASSQLVDSPYGYTF. In DNA form, the CDR3 reads TGTGCCAGCAGCCAATTGGTGGACAGTCCCTATGGCTACACCTTC.

This clone was counted a few times. CDR3 sequence reads: CASSLPLRQGKTEAFF. The DNA for the CDR3 is TGTGCCAGCAGTTTACCCCTAAGACAGGGTAAGACTGAAGCTTTCTTT. V gene TRBV28 combines with J gene TRBJ1-1, with 7 bases lining up with TRBD1. Trimming at V came to 2 bases and at J to 5 bases, leaving 11 bases not matched to a gene. The CDR3 totals 16 residues. CDR1 and CDR2 from the germline V gene are MDHEN and SYDVKM. Looking up the rest from reference TRBV28 and TRBJ1-1 gives the full variable domain: DVKVTQSSRYLVKRTGEKVFLECVQDMDHENMFWYRQDPGLGLRLIYFSYDVKMKEKGDIPEGYSVSREKKERFSLILESASTNQTSMYLCASSLPLRQGKTEAFFGQGTRLTVV.

This clone has just a few counts. V usage is TRBV18 and J usage is TRBJ2-1, with 10 bases identical to TRBD1. From germline, CDR1 is KGHSH and CDR2 LQKENI. This CDR3 spans 16 amino acids. Trimming took 6 bases from V and 1 from J; bases not matched to a gene: 6. CDR3 nucleotides: TGTGCCAGCTCGCCCCGGGACAGGGGTTCCTACAATGAGCAGTTCTTC. Residues: CASSPRDRGSYNEQFF.

This clone has a handful of counts. This rearrangement joins TRBV5-1 to TRBJ1-2; D gene ambiguous. Germline loops: CDR1 SGHRS, CDR2 YFSETQ. Trimming took off 4 bases at V and 6 bases at J, with 16 bases between the two ends. The CDR3 runs to 14 residues. The CDR3 nucleotides are TGCGCCAGCAGCACGCTCGGAGGTCGGAATGGCTACACCTTC. Protein sequence: CASSTLGGRNGYTF.

The sample holds many counts of this clone. The chain uses TRBV4-2 and TRBJ2-1, with a possible D match to TRBD2 (5 bases). V lost 0 bases and J 15 bases, leaving 9 bases between the germline ends. The CDR3 is 11 residues long. The germline gives CDR1 LGHNA, CDR2 YNFKEQ. The CDR3 spells CASSQEEVPFF. For the CDR3, the DNA is TGTGCCAGCAGCCAAGAGGAGGTCCCGTTCTTC.

The rearrangement joins TRBV7-8 to TRBJ1-2; D uncertain. CDR1 SGHVS and CDR2 FQNEAQ come from the germline V gene. Trimming removed 1 base at V and 8 bases at J, with 8 bases between. The CDR3 has 12 residues. The CDR3 sequence: CASSLEQQGYTF. CDR3 coding DNA: TGTGCCAGCAGCTTAGAACAGCAAGGCTACACCTTC.

This clone has only a few counts. The V and J genes are TRBV18 and TRBJ1-1; D is perhaps TRBD1 (5 bases). The V gene's germline CDR1 is KGHSH and CDR2 LQKENI. This CDR3 comprises 14 residues. The V end was cut by 3 bases, the J end by 1 base, with 9 bases between. CDR3 coding DNA: TGTGCCAGCTCACCCCAGGGATCGAACACTGAAGCTTTCTTT. Its protein is CASSPQGSNTEAFF.

V usage is TRBV7-2 and J usage is TRBJ2-1; a possible D gene is TRBD1 (6 bases). V was trimmed by 1 base and J by 0 bases, leaving 7 bases between them. CDR1 is SGHTA and CDR2 is FQGNSA in the germline V gene. The CDR3 consists of 15 residues. The CDR3 region is CASSLGTVSYNEQFF. The CDR3 DNA is TGTGCCAGCAGCTTAGGGACAGTCTCCTACAATGAGCAGTTCTTC.

This clone was recorded a few times. The V gene is TRBV4-2, the J gene TRBJ1-3, with 8 bases lining up with TRBD1. Germline CDR1 LGHNA, CDR2 YNFKEQ. This CDR3 has 17 amino acids. The V gene end was trimmed by 0 bases and the J gene end by 4 bases; junction bases not matched to a gene: 8. The CDR3 nucleotides read TGTGCCAGCAGCCAAGACGGGACAGGCCGCCCGGGAAACACCATATATTTT. Its translation: CASSQDGTGRPGNTIYF.

In its sample, this clone was seen a few times. The chain employs TRBV4-3 and TRBJ1-2; D remains ambiguous. The CDR3 has 15 amino acids. Trimming took 0 bases from V and 7 from J, leaving 15 bases between them. Germline CDR1 and CDR2: LGHNA and YSLEER. The CDR3 bases are TGCGCCAGCAGCCAAGATCTGGAGGGCCGGTTTGGCTACACCTTC. This gives the protein CASSQDLEGRFGYTF.

The chain joins TRBV11-3 to TRBJ2-1, with D maybe TRBD2 (6 bases). The CDR3 consists of 15 residues. From germline, CDR1 is SGHNT and CDR2 YENEEA. V was shortened by 0 bases and J by 6 bases, with 12 bases between the two germline ends. DNA of the CDR3: TGTGCCAGCAGCTTAGATTTAGGAGGGGTCAATGAGCAGTTCTTC. Amino acid sequence: CASSLDLGGVNEQFF.